The 8 T cell receptor beta chains presented below share a single source sample, sequenced in a study of blood T cells in healthy people across ages. Alongside a J-beta primer mix, a sample-barcoded 5' primer served in a second PCR lasting 7 to 11 cycles. In TCRdb, the 5' RACE reads were re-called with MiXCR into one record per CDR3 protein. The data show fewer than 1.5 million distinct CDR3 sequences, with about 40% seen just once and 7.9% held by the top ten. Sequenced material: blood. Every receptor here comes from a woman in her late teens or twenties in good health.

This chain joins TRBV5-1 and TRBJ2-7; D might be TRBD1 or TRBD2, each matching 5 bases. Trimming took off 2 bases at V and 2 bases at J, with 17 bases between the two ends. Germline V gene sequence: CDR1 SGHRS, CDR2 YFSETQ. CDR3 length: 16 amino acids. CDR3 amino acids: CASSLGRWGPTYEQYF. DNA for the CDR3: TGCGCCAGCAGCTTAGGGCGATGGGGACCCACCTACGAGCAGTACTTC.

The chain joins TRBV6-1 to TRBJ2-7; TRBD1 might be the D (5 bases). The germline gives CDR1 MNHNS, CDR2 SASEGT. Trimming removed 10 bases at V and 2 bases at J, with 15 bases between. The CDR3 sequence is 13 residues long. CDR3 sequence reads: CATRLGPPYEQYF. In DNA, the CDR3 is TGTGCCACCCGACTGGGGCCTCCCTACGAGCAGTACTTC.

This clonotype was observed at least ten times. The chain is built from TRBV7-2 and TRBJ2-3; perhaps TRBD1 as D (5 bases). CDR1 is SGHTA and CDR2 is FQGNSA in the germline V gene. This CDR3 contains 13 residues. Deletions cut 2 bases from V and 6 bases from J, with 9 bases between. The CDR3 loop reads CASSLTRADTQYF. In DNA form, the CDR3 reads TGTGCCAGCAGCTTAACCAGGGCGGATACGCAGTATTTT.

The V call is TRBV27, the J call TRBJ2-5, with D perhaps TRBD2 (5 bases). The DNA end favors TRBJ2-7, so the J call may be wrong. The germline V gene has CDR1 MNHEY and CDR2 SMNVEV (reference sequence). This CDR3 contains 15 residues. DNA for the CDR3: TGTGCCAACCCCCGGTCCGAGGAGGAACCCTACGAGCAGTACTTC. Translated: CANPRSEEEPYEQYF.

The rearrangement joins TRBV6-2 or TRBV6-3 to TRBJ2-3, with D possibly TRBD1 on 6 matching bases. The CDR3 sequence is 19 residues long. Trimming shortened V by 0 bases and J by 2 bases, and 21 bases separated the two germline ends. The V gene's germline CDR1 is MNHEY and CDR2 SVGEGT. CDR3 region: CASSYSRTAWGPPTDTQYF. CDR3 sequence (DNA): TGTGCCAGCAGTTACTCGAGGACTGCTTGGGGGCCCCCCACAGATACGCAGTATTTT.

This clonotype was picked up a small number of times. V and J are TRBV24-1 and TRBJ2-1; 8 bases match TRBD2. The germline V gene has CDR1 KGHDR and CDR2 SFDVKD. V gave up 2 bases and J gave up 1 base; unmatched junction bases: 6. The CDR3 loop spans 17 amino acids. In DNA, the CDR3 is TGTGCCACCAGTGATTCGGGAGCGGGAGAGTCCTACAATGAGCAGTTCTTC. This encodes CATSDSGAGESYNEQFF.

V gene TRBV6-2 or TRBV6-3 combines with J gene TRBJ2-5; D is undetermined. Deletions cut 2 bases from V and 1 base from J, with 11 bases between. The CDR3 loop spans 15 amino acids. The V gene's germline CDR1 is MNHEY and CDR2 SVGEGT. The CDR3, as DNA: TGTGCCAGCAGTTACCAAACTACGACCCAAGAGACCCAGTACTTC. The encoded protein is CASSYQTTTQETQYF.

This clonotype appeared a few times. The chain joins TRBV5-1 to TRBJ1-5, with D possibly TRBD1 on 6 matching bases. CDR1 and CDR2 (germline): SGHRS, YFSETQ. Trimming removed 4 bases from V and 8 bases from J, with 19 bases in between. The CDR3 consists of 15 residues. CDR3 in DNA: TGCGCCAGCAGCCCGGGACAAGGGTCAGGGGAGCCCCAGCATTTT. Its protein is CASSPGQGSGEPQHF.